A single sample is the source of the 31 T cell receptor beta chains below, sequenced in a study of T-cell reconstitution after alpha-beta-depleted transplantation in children. Unique molecular identifiers were built into the TCRbeta library. TCRdb analysed the PCR reads with MiXCR anew, one entry per CDR3 protein. The data contain 90,000 to 100,000 distinct CDR3 sequences, under 25% of them seen just once; the ten biggest clones take up over 20%. Specimen: PBMCs, collected before TCRalphabeta/CD19-depleted stem cell transplant. All receptors come from a boy aged 2 to 9 with acute lymphoblastic leukemia, due to receive a stem cell transplant.

V gene TRBV28 combines with J gene TRBJ2-1; tentative D call: TRBD2 (6 bases). The CDR3 is made up of 15 amino acids. V was shortened by 10 bases and J by 3 bases, with 19 bases between the two germline ends. Germline assignment: CDR1 MDHEN and CDR2 SYDVKM. Here the CDR3 DNA reads TGTGCCATCCAGGAGGGGAGATCCTACTACAATGAGCAGTTCTTC. The encoded protein is CAIQEGRSYYNEQFF. Full variable domain (remainder filled in from reference TRBV28 and TRBJ2-1): DVKVTQSSRYLVKRTGEKVFLECVQDMDHENMFWYRQDPGLGLRLIYFSYDVKMKEKGDIPEGYSVSREKKERFSLILESASTNQTSMYLCAIQEGRSYYNEQFFGPGTRLTVL.

In its sample, this clonotype was seen a few times. The chain couples TRBV20-1 to TRBJ2-1; D ambiguous. The CDR3 is 18 amino acids. Trimming removed 3 bases from V and 5 bases from J, with 26 bases in between. Germline values: CDR1 DFQATT, CDR2 SNEGSKA (reference sequence). The CDR3 bases are TGCAGTGCTAGGAGCACCTTAAACCCCAATCGCCCTGACAATGAGCAGTTCTTC. As protein: CSARSTLNPNRPDNEQFF.

V and J are TRBV5-1 and TRBJ1-1; TRBD1 might be the D (6 bases). The germline V gene has CDR1 SGHRS and CDR2 YFSETQ. The length of the CDR3 is 15 residues. V lost 0 bases to trimming and J lost 0 bases, with 9 bases between them. The CDR3 bases are TGCGCCAGCAGCTTGGGACAGGAGATGAACACTGAAGCTTTCTTT. As protein: CASSLGQEMNTEAFF.

J is TRBJ2-2 and V is TRBV7-8, with D tentatively TRBD2 (6 bases). V lost 2 bases and J lost 5, with 12 bases in between. This CDR3 comprises 15 residues. CDR1 and CDR2 from the germline V gene are SGHVS and FQNEAQ. In DNA, the CDR3 is TGTGCCAGCAGCTTAAAGGCGGCGGGAACCGGGGAGCTGTTTTTT. Translated: CASSLKAAGTGELFF.

This clonotype was recorded many times. V and J are TRBV9 and TRBJ1-2; no firm D call. CDR3 length: 14 amino acids. Germline V gene data show CDR1 as SGDLS and CDR2 as YYNGEE. Trimming pared 3 bases from V and 8 bases from J, leaving 17 bases between. CDR3 bases: TGTGCCAGCAGCGGTGGCTCGACGCGTGGGGGCTACACCTTC. This codes for CASSGGSTRGGYTF.

This clonotype came up a few times. The chain employs TRBV11-1 and TRBJ2-1, with TRBD2 matching over 10 bases. The CDR3 extends over 18 amino acids. The germline gives CDR1 SGHAT, CDR2 FQDESV (reference sequence). The V and J ends lost 2 bases and 7 bases, in that order; junction bases with no gene match: 14. DNA for the CDR3: TGTGCCAGCAGCTTACTGGTTTGGACTAGCGGAGGAGGAAATGAGCAGTTCTTC. Translating gives CASSLLVWTSGGGNEQFF.

The CDR3 DNA reads TGCAGTGCTAGATCCGCGACAGGGGCAAGCGAGCAGTACTTC. Its protein is CSARSATGASEQYF. V and J are TRBV20-1 and TRBJ2-7; 8 nucleotides match TRBD1. V trimming: 2 bases; J trimming: 6 bases; junction bases outside the gene matches: 9. This CDR3 region has 14 residues. CDR1 is DFQATT and CDR2 is SNEGSKA in the germline V gene (reference sequence).

This sequence joins TRBV15 and TRBJ2-6; D ambiguous. V dropped 0 bases and J dropped 2 bases, with 5 bases sitting between them. The CDR3 is 15 amino acids. CDR1 and CDR2 (germline): LNHNV, YYDKDF (reference sequence). This CDR3 is CATSRDEAGANVLTF. The CDR3 DNA is TGTGCCACCAGCAGAGATGAAGCTGGGGCCAACGTCCTGACTTTC.

The chain links TRBV6-2 or TRBV6-3 to TRBJ2-2, with D unclear. Trimming shortened V by 2 bases and J by 3 bases, and 4 bases separated the two germline ends. The CDR3 sequence is 13 residues long. The germline CDR1 and CDR2 sequences are MNHEY and SVGEGT. CDR3 amino acids: CASSYPYTGELFF. The CDR3 nucleotides are TGTGCCAGCAGTTACCCCTACACCGGGGAGCTGTTTTTT.

J is TRBJ2-3 and V is TRBV28, with D hard to call. This CDR3 region has 14 residues. The V end lost 3 bases, the J end lost 0 bases, and 7 bases lay between the germline ends. In germline, CDR1 is MDHEN, CDR2 SYDVKM. Here the CDR3 DNA reads TGTGCCAGCAGTTTGTTGGACAGCACAGATACGCAGTATTTT. It is translated as CASSLLDSTDTQYF.

In this sample, this clonotype turned up a few times. The rearrangement joins TRBV5-1 to TRBJ2-7, with 9 nucleotides matching TRBD2. Trimming removed 4 bases from V and 4 bases from J; junction bases left unmatched: 9. This CDR3 contains 15 residues. CDR1 and CDR2 (germline): SGHRS, YFSETQ. The DNA for the CDR3 is TGCGCCAGCAGCCTCCACATAGCGGGGGAATACGAGCAGTACTTC. This translates into CASSLHIAGEYEQYF.

This sequence joins TRBV12-3 or TRBV12-4 and TRBJ1-5; 8 bases align to TRBD1. V dropped 6 bases and J dropped 5; count of bases not matched to a gene: 9. The CDR3 covers 15 residues. The CDR3 here is CASSPDRGFHQPQHF. The CDR3 coding sequence is TGTGCCAGCAGCCCAGACAGGGGATTCCATCAGCCCCAGCATTTT.

This clonotype was picked up a small number of times. The chain uses TRBV28 and TRBJ2-7, with D perhaps assigned TRBD1 or TRBD2 (6 bases each). CDR1 is MDHEN and CDR2 is SYDVKM in the germline V gene. The CDR3 consists of 10 residues. Between the trimmed V and J ends, which lost 10 bases and 12 bases, there was a span of 16 bases. In DNA form, the CDR3 reads TGTGCCACCTGGAGGGGGGAGGCGTACTTC. It yields the protein CATWRGEAYF.

J is TRBJ2-3 and V is TRBV5-1, with 10 nucleotides matching TRBD2. The CDR3 runs to 16 residues. The J segment lost 4 bases and the V segment lost 4 bases, leaving 9 bases of the junction unmatched. Germline V gene data show CDR1 as SGHRS and CDR2 as YFSETQ. CDR3 in amino acids: CASSDRTSGGADTQYF. The CDR3 nucleotides read TGCGCCAGCAGCGACCGGACTAGCGGAGGGGCAGATACGCAGTATTTT.

This chain uses TRBV5-1 with TRBJ2-3; D might be TRBD1 (7 bases). Trimming removed 3 bases from V and 5 bases from J, with 16 bases in between. CDR1 SGHRS and CDR2 YFSETQ come from the germline V gene. The CDR3 has 15 amino acids. CDR3: CASSSGDSSVDTQYF. The CDR3 DNA reads TGCGCCAGCAGCTCGGGGGACAGTTCGGTAGATACGCAGTATTTT.

This sequence joins TRBV5-6 and TRBJ2-7; D gene ambiguous. V lost 0 bases and J 6 bases, leaving 7 bases between the germline ends. This CDR3 has 12 amino acids. Germline-derived CDR1 and CDR2 are SGHDT and YYEEEE. The CDR3 region has the DNA TGTGCCAGCAGCTTGGTGCGCTCCGAGCAGTACTTC. Protein sequence: CASSLVRSEQYF.

This clonotype was seen more than once but under ten times. The rearrangement links TRBV30 to TRBJ2-1; possible D gene TRBD2, 6 bases. This CDR3 contains 15 residues. Trimming took off 6 bases at V and 5 bases at J, with 20 bases between the two ends. Germline CDR1 and CDR2: GTSNPN and SVGIG (reference sequence). CDR3 sequence (DNA): TGTGCCTGTCCCCTGGAGGGGATGGAGAACAATGAGCAGTTCTTC. This sequence encodes CACPLEGMENNEQFF.

This clonotype was found many times. The chain employs TRBV7-2 and TRBJ2-1; 12 nucleotides agree with TRBD2. With V trimmed by 5 bases and J by 6 bases, 8 bases remained unmatched. This CDR3 is 16 amino acids long. Per the germline V gene, CDR1 is SGHTA and CDR2 is FQGNSA. The CDR3 reads CASSIIRGLAGNEQFF. CDR3 nucleotide sequence: TGTGCCAGCAGCATCATTAGGGGACTAGCGGGCAATGAGCAGTTCTTC.

The gene calls are TRBV4-1 and TRBJ2-7; TRBD2 might be the D (7 bases). This CDR3 region has 16 residues. In germline, CDR1 is MGHRA, CDR2 YSYEKL. Trimming stripped 4 bases from V and 3 bases from J, with 19 bases between. CDR3 region: CASSPLRGAGIYEQYF. The CDR3 DNA sequence: TGCGCCAGCAGCCCCCTACGGGGGGCCGGGATCTACGAGCAGTACTTC.

This clonotype was counted ten times or more. The chain joins TRBV20-1 to TRBJ2-5; D gene ambiguous. This CDR3 is 12 amino acids long. The germline V gene encodes CDR1 DFQATT and CDR2 SNEGSKA (reference sequence). Trimming removed 6 bases at V and 4 bases at J, with 12 bases between. The chain's CDR3 is CSAATAAETQYF. CDR3 coding DNA: TGCAGTGCCGCGACGGCAGCAGAGACCCAGTACTTC.

This clonotype was recorded a few times. The gene calls are TRBV29-1 and TRBJ2-5; 8 nucleotides line up with TRBD1. With V trimmed by 0 bases and J by 4 bases, 16 bases remained unmatched. Germline CDR1 reads SQVTM; CDR2 reads ANQGSEA. The CDR3 spans 18 residues. The CDR3 DNA sequence: TGCAGCGTTGAAGATCCCTCCTTCAGACAGGGGCTCCGAGAGACCCAGTACTTC. Translated: CSVEDPSFRQGLRETQYF.

This clonotype was seen only a few times. The chain carries TRBV7-2 and TRBJ2-4; D unclear. Germline loops: CDR1 SGHTA, CDR2 FQGNSA. V shed 4 bases and J shed 3 bases, with 7 bases lying between them. The CDR3 spans 13 residues. The CDR3 loop reads CASSSAIKNIQYF. The CDR3 nucleotides are TGTGCCAGCAGCTCGGCCATCAAAAACATTCAGTACTTC.

This clonotype turned up a few times. The V call is TRBV6-2 or TRBV6-3, the J call TRBJ2-7, with D perhaps matching TRBD2 (5 bases). Trimming pared 11 bases from V and 3 bases from J, leaving 20 bases between. This CDR3 is 14 amino acids long. The germline V gene has CDR1 MNHEY and CDR2 SVGEGT. The CDR3 sequence is CAARDSRAIYEQYF. The DNA for the CDR3 is TGTGCCGCACGCGACTCGCGGGCGATCTACGAGCAGTACTTC.

Ten or more counts support this clonotype. J is TRBJ2-7 and V is TRBV11-2, with D possibly matching TRBD1 (6 bases). The CDR3 is made up of 14 amino acids. Trimming took off 5 bases at V and 7 bases at J, with 18 bases between the two ends. The germline gives CDR1 SGHAT, CDR2 FQNNGV. This chain's CDR3 is CASSPSSGAGEQYF. CDR3 bases: TGTGCCAGCAGCCCATCATCAGGGGCCGGGGAGCAGTACTTC.

This chain links TRBV11-2 with TRBJ2-3; 11 nucleotides match TRBD2. Germline CDR1 and CDR2: SGHAT and FQNNGV. V lost 4 bases and J lost 0; bases outside the gene matches: 12. The CDR3 is 19 amino acids. The CDR3 is CASSSPGLAEGPSTDTQYF. CDR3 in DNA: TGTGCCAGCAGCTCTCCGGGACTAGCGGAGGGGCCCAGCACAGATACGCAGTATTTT.

The chain is built from TRBV20-1 and TRBJ2-4, with D maybe TRBD1 (6 bases). The V gene's germline CDR1 is DFQATT and CDR2 SNEGSKA (reference sequence). The CDR3 loop spans 14 amino acids. Trimming left V 1 base short and J 6 bases short, with 13 bases between. DNA for the CDR3: TGCAGTGCTAGAGTTCACAGGGCAGTAAACATTCAGTACTTC. Its protein product is CSARVHRAVNIQYF.

In this sample, this clonotype turned up a few times. The V call is TRBV3-1, the J call TRBJ1-2; the D gene is possibly TRBD1 (5 bases). Trimming shortened V by 4 bases and J by 6 bases, and 18 bases separated the two germline ends. The CDR3 length is 15 residues. Germline values: CDR1 LGHDT, CDR2 YNNKEL (reference sequence). CDR3 bases: TGTGCCAGCAGCCCGAGCCGGGGCAGGGAGGATGGCTACACCTTC. It is translated as CASSPSRGREDGYTF.

This rearrangement joins TRBV7-2 to TRBJ2-3, with 8 bases fitting TRBD2. Germline V CDR1 and CDR2: SGHTA, FQGNSA. J was trimmed by 3 bases and V by 3 bases; bases with no gene match: 26. The CDR3 totals 22 residues. CDR3 DNA sequence: TGTGCCAGCAGCTTCCGCTCCGAAGTTCGGCTAGCGGGTGCTTGGGGGACAGATACGCAGTATTTT. Translation gives CASSFRSEVRLAGAWGTDTQYF.

This chain joins TRBV6-2 or TRBV6-3 and TRBJ2-4; D gene ambiguous. V dropped 0 bases and J dropped 5 bases, with 5 bases sitting between them. Germline loops: CDR1 MNHEY, CDR2 SVGEGT. The CDR3 loop spans 13 amino acids. The CDR3 region is CASSYSTQNIQYF. The CDR3 nucleotides are TGTGCCAGCAGTTACTCGACCCAAAACATTCAGTACTTC.

The CDR3, as DNA: TGTGCCAGCAGCTTGGAGGTCGCCGGGGAGCTGTTTTTT. This sequence encodes CASSLEVAGELFF. The chain is built from TRBV5-6 and TRBJ2-2; D not resolved. The germline gives CDR1 SGHDT, CDR2 YYEEEE. This CDR3 region has 13 residues. With 0 bases removed from V and 6 bases from J, the gap between germline ends came to 6 bases.

The chain is built from TRBV27 and TRBJ2-1; no definite D call. Trimming took 3 bases from V and 6 from J, leaving 12 bases between them. The CDR3 is 14 residues long. CDR1 MNHEY and CDR2 SMNVEV come from the germline V gene (reference sequence). DNA of the CDR3: TGTGCCAGCAGTTTTGCCAGGCCGAGCAATGAGCAGTTCTTC. Its translation: CASSFARPSNEQFF.